This TCR beta chain was sequenced in a study of CD8 T cells in Susac syndrome. Treatment-naive patients with stable or active relapsing-remitting disease were the multiple sclerosis controls. TEMRA cells underwent FACS enrichment and CD8+ and CD4+ T cells underwent negative isolation. Random hexamers served to reverse transcribe roughly 0.45 to 1 ug RNA. Amplification of TCR beta CDR3 by immunoSEQ multiplex PCR spanned 54 Vbeta and 13 Jbeta. One entry per CDR3 protein, called by TCRdb with MiXCR from the immunoSEQ multiplex PCR reads. Seen here are about 430,000 distinct CDR3 sequences, roughly 85% observed once, and the top ten hold about 0.12%. This CDR3 comprises 15 residues. Trimming pared 6 bases from V and 9 bases from J, leaving 18 bases between. Germline loops: CDR1 PRHDT, CDR2 FYEKMQ (reference sequence).

Sequenced: CD8+ T cells from PBMCs. The V and J genes are TRBV13 and TRBJ1-6; a possible D gene is TRBD1 (6 bases). The source is a human donor with multiple sclerosis. The CDR3 coding sequence is TGTGCCAGCAGTTCAGGGGCGTCAGGGAGTTCACCCCTCCACTTT. It is translated as CASSSGASGSSPLHF.